This TCR beta chain is drawn from a study of T-cell memory formation after mild COVID-19. Study details: In these data, TCR clusters were largely donor specific. Study-level findings and limits: Day 15 to 85 contractors were CD4/CD8 balanced; later expanders leaned CD4+. Among CD4+ contracting clones, most were CM and EM, and CD8+ ones EMRA. The pre-infection memory compartment contained some responding clones, suggesting cross-reactive memory joined.

Germline assignment: CDR1 SQVTM and CDR2 ANQGSEA. The V gene lost 4 bases and the J gene lost 0 bases, with 15 bases spanning the gap. There are 16 residues in the CDR3. This clonotype was recorded at least ten times. The antigen remains undetermined. In TCRdb, the 5' RACE reads were re-called with MiXCR into one record per CDR3 protein. The table includes 100,000 to 150,000 distinct CDR3 sequences, about 6% detected once. Sequenced: PBMCs or a T cell subset sorted from them (not recorded which). The receptor was isolated from an adult woman who had mild COVID-19 (a few samples of this study predate the infection). Cell type and time point are not known. The V and J genes are TRBV29-1 and TRBJ2-2; either TRBD1 or TRBD2 may fit D (5 bases each). The CDR3 sequence: CSVVTLGDANTGELFF. For the CDR3, the DNA is TGCAGCGTTGTAACTTTGGGGGACGCGAACACCGGGGAGCTGTTTTTT.